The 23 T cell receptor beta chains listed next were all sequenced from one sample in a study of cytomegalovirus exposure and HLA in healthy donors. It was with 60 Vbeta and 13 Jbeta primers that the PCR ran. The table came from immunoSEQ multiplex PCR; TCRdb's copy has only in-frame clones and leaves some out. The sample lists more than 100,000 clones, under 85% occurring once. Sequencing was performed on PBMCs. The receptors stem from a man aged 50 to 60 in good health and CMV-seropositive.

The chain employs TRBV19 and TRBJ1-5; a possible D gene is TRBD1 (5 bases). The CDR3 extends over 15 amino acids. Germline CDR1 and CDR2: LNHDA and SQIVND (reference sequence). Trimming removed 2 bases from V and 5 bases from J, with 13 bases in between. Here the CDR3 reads CASSIPGLIDQPQHF. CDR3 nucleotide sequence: TGTGCCAGTAGTATACCAGGGCTAATAGATCAGCCCCAGCATTTT.

The CDR3: CASSLDPRGTGELFF. CDR3 nucleotides: TGTGCCAGCAGCTTGGATCCGCGAGGAACCGGGGAGCTGTTTTTT. This sequence joins TRBV5-5 and TRBJ2-2; no definite D call. The length of the CDR3 is 15 residues. Looked up from germline, CDR1 is SGHKS and CDR2 is YYEKEE (reference sequence). Trimming pared 0 bases from V and 5 bases from J, leaving 11 bases between. The variable domain in full, with the rest retrieved from reference TRBV5-5 and TRBJ2-2, is DAGVTQSPTHLIKTRGQQVTLRCSPISGHKSVSWYQQVLGQGPQFIFQYYEKEERGRGNFPDRFSARQFPNYSSELNVNALLLGDSALYLCASSLDPRGTGELFFGEGSRLTVL.

CDR3 in DNA: TGTGCCAGCAGTGAGACAGGTGAAAAACTGTTTTTT. It yields the protein CASSETGEKLFF. The chain joins TRBV28 to TRBJ1-4; a weak D match, TRBD1 (6 bases). V lost 5 bases, J lost 7 bases, and 8 bases lay in between. Germline V gene sequence: CDR1 MDHEN, CDR2 SYDVKM. The CDR3 contains 12 residues. Looking up the rest from reference TRBV28 and TRBJ1-4 gives the full variable domain: DVKVTQSSRYLVKRTGEKVFLECVQDMDHENMFWYRQDPGLGLRLIYFSYDVKMKEKGDIPEGYSVSREKKERFSLILESASTNQTSMYLCASSETGEKLFFGSGTQLSVL.

CDR3 in DNA: TGTGCCAGCACCCGGACAGGCTACGTGCCGTACTTC. Translated, it gives CASTRTGYVPYF. J is TRBJ2-7 and V is TRBV7-8; 7 nucleotides match TRBD1. CDR1 is SGHVS, CDR2 FQNEAQ, per germline. This CDR3 has 12 amino acids. J lost 12 bases, V lost 7 bases, and 12 bases had no gene match.

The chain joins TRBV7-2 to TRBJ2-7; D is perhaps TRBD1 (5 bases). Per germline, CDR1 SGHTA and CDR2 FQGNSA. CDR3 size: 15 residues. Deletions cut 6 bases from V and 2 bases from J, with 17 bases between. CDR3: CASSTLGQGTYEQYF. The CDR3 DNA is TGTGCCAGCAGTACCCTAGGACAAGGAACCTACGAGCAGTACTTC.

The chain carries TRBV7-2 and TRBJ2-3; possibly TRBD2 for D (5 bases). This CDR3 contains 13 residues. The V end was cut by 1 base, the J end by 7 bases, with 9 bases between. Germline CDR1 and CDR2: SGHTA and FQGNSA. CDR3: CASSLVHGNTQYF. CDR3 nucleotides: TGTGCCAGCAGCTTAGTACACGGGAATACGCAGTATTTT.

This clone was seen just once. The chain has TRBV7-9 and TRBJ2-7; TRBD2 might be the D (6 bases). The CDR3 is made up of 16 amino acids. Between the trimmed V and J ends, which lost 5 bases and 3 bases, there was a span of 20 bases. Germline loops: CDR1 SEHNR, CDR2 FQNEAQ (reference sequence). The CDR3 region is CASSPTRGGIIYEQYF. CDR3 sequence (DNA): TGTGCCAGCAGCCCAACTAGGGGCGGGATTATCTACGAGCAGTACTTC.

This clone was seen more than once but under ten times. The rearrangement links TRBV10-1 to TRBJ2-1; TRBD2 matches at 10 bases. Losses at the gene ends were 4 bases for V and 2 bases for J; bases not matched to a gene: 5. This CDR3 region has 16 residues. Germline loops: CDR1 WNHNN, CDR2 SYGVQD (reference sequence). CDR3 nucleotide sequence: TGCGCCAGCAGTGGGACTAGCGGAATTGCCTACAATGAGCAGTTCTTC. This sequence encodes CASSGTSGIAYNEQFF.

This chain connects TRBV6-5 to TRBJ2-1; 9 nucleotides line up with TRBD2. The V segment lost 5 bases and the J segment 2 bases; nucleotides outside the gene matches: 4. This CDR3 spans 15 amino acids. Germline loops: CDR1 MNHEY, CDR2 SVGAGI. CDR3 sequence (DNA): TGTGCCAGCAGTAGAAGCGGGGGGACCTACAATGAGCAGTTCTTC. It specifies CASSRSGGTYNEQFF.

The chain's CDR3 is CASSSGTLVGEKLFF. The CDR3 DNA reads TGTGCCAGCAGTTCGGGGACACTGGTGGGGGAAAAACTGTTTTTT. This rearrangement joins TRBV27 to TRBJ1-4; D possibly corresponds to TRBD1 (6 bases). V lost 4 bases to trimming and J lost 8 bases, with 17 bases between them. The CDR3 extends over 15 amino acids. Germline CDR1 reads MNHEY; CDR2 reads SMNVEV (reference sequence).

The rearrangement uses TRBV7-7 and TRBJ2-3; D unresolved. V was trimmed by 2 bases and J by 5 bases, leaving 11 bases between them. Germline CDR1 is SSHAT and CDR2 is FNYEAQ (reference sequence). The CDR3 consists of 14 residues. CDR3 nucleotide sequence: TGTGCCAGCAGCTTACTCGGTACCGAAGATACGCAGTATTTT. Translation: CASSLLGTEDTQYF.

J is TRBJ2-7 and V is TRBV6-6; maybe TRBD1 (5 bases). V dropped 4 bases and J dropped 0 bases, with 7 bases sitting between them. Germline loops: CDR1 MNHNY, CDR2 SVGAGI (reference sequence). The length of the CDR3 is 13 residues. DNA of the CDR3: TGTGCCAGCAGTTCAGGGTTCTCCTACGAGCAGTACTTC. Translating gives CASSSGFSYEQYF.

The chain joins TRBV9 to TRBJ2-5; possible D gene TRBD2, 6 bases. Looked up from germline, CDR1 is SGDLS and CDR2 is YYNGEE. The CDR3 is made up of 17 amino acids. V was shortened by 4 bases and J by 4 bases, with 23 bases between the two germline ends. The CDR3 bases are TGTGCCAGCAGCAGCACAATAGACCTAGCGTCCTTAGAGACCCAGTACTTC. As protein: CASSSTIDLASLETQYF.

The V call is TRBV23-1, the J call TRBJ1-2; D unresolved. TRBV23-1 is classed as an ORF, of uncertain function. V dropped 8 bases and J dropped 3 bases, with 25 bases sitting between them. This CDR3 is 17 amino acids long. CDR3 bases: TGCGCCAGCCTTACCTTAAATGCAACCAAGGGAGACTATGGCTACACCTTC. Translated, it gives CASLTLNATKGDYGYTF.

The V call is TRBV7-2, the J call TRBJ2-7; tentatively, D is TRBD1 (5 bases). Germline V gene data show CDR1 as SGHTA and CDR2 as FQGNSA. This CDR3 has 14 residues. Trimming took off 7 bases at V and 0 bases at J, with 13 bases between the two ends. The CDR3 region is CASKLQDASYEQYF. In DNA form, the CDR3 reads TGTGCCAGCAAGCTACAGGACGCCTCCTACGAGCAGTACTTC.

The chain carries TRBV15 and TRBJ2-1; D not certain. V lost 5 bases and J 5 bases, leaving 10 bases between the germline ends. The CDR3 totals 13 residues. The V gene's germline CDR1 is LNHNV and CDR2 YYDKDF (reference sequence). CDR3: CATSWKRDNEQFF. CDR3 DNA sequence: TGTGCCACCAGCTGGAAGCGAGACAATGAGCAGTTCTTC.

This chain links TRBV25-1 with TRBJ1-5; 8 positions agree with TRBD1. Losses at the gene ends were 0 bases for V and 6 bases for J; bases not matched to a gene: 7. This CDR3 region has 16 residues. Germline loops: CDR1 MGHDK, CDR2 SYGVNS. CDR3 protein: CASSEYTRGPSQPQHF. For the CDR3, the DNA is TGTGCCAGCAGTGAATACACCAGGGGGCCAAGTCAGCCCCAGCATTTT.

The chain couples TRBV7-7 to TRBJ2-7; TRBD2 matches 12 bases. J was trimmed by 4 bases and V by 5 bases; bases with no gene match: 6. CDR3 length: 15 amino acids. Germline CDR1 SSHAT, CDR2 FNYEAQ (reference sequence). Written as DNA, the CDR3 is TGTGCCAGCAGCCCCCGGACTAGCGGGACGTACGAGCAGTACTTC. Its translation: CASSPRTSGTYEQYF. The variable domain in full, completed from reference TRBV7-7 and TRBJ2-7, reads GAGVSQSPRYKVTKRGQDVTLRCDPISSHATLYWYQQALGQGPEFLTYFNYEAQPDKSGLPSDRFSAERPEGSISTLTIQRTEQRDSAMYRCASSPRTSGTYEQYFGPGTRLTVT.

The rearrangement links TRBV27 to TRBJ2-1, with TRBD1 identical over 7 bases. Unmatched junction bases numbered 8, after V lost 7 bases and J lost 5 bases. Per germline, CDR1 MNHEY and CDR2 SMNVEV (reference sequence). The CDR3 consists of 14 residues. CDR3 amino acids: CASTPPDRDNEQFF. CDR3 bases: TGTGCCAGCACCCCCCCCGACAGGGACAATGAGCAGTTCTTC.

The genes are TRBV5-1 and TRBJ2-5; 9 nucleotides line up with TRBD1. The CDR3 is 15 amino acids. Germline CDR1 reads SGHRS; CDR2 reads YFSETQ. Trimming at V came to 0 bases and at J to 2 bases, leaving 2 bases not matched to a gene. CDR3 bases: TGCGCCAGCAGCTTGGGGGACAGGGCGCAAGAGACCCAGTACTTC. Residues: CASSLGDRAQETQYF.

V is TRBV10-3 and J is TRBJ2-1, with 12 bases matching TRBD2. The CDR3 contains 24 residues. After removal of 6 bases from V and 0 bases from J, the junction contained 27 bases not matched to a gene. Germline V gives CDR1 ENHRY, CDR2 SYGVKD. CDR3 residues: CAIRKTSGSEAASEHRSSYNEQFF. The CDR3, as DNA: TGTGCCATCAGGAAGACTAGCGGGAGCGAAGCCGCAAGTGAACACAGGAGCTCCTACAATGAGCAGTTCTTC.

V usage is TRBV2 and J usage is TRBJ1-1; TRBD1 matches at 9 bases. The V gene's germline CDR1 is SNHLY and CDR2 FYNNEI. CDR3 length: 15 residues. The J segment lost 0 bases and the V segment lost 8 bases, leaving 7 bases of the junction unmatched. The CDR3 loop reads CASPRDRVMNTEAFF. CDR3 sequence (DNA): TGTGCCAGCCCCCGGGACAGGGTTATGAACACTGAAGCTTTCTTT.

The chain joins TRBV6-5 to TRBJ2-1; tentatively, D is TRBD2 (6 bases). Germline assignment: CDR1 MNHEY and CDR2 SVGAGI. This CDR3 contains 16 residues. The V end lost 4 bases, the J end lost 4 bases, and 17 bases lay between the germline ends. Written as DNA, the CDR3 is TGTGCCAGCAGTTTTGATAGCGGAAACAATTACAATGAGCAGTTCTTC. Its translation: CASSFDSGNNYNEQFF.